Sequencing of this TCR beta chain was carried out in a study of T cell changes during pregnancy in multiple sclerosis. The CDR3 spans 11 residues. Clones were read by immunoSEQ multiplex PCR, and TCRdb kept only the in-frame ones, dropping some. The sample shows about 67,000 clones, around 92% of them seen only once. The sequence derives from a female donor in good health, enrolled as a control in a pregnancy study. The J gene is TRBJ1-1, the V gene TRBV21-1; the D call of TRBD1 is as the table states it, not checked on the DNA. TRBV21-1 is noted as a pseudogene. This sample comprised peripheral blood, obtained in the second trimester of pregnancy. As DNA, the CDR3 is TGTGCCAGCAGCTGCCGACACGGAGCTTTCTTT. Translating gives CASSCRHGAFF.